This entry features one T cell receptor (beta chain) sequence. This clonotype was recorded many times. Its antigen is currently not known. No much larger clone is present one base from it, and per-base qualities are unavailable. This record belongs to a study of CD8+CD57+ T cells in acquired aplastic anemia (dated by TCRdb to 2017 to 2018). Describing the broader study: On average, sorted CD4+ and CD8+ cells yielded around 3.4 ug of extracted DNA, with a range of about 0.18 to 27.4 ug. CD8+CD57+ expansion was defined as a frequency above the mean frequency observed in healthy subjects.

The paper as a whole reports these results and caveats: No significant difference in CD8+ Simpson's diversity was found between patients and healthy controls (P=0.060). About 29 CD8+ CDR3 sequences were found to be shared between patients and controls, but these sequences appeared to be highly expressed in patients and within the immunodominant clones of the patients.

Flow cytometry had shown CD8+CD57+ cell expansion in the patients selected for sequencing. Severe acquired aplastic anemia was diagnosed in all patients according to International Study of Aplastic Anemia and Agranulocytosis and Camitta criteria. No therapy had been received by the patients at the time of blood sampling. The study deep-sequenced TCR repertoires of sorted CD4+ and CD8+ blood T cells from severe aplastic anemia patients and healthy subjects. In the USA, patient enrollment took place under clinicaltrials.gov protocols 00001620, 01623167, 00001397, 00071045, 00081523 and 00961064. Ficoll-Paque density gradient centrifugation was used to isolate peripheral blood mononuclear cells. Before DNA was extracted, CD4+ and CD8+ T cells were sorted using either FACS or magnetic beads. The CDR3 runs 14 residues from the cysteine to the phenylalanine. Solely the CDR3 DNA is kept, with 42 bases framed from the first base. Between the V and J ends, shortened by 3 bases and 2 bases respectively, the junction contains 9 bases. CDR1 and CDR2, per the germline V gene, are SGHDN and FVKESK.

TCR beta VDJ combination and CDR3 sequence profiling used genomic DNA as the template. An Illumina HiSeq 2000 was used for TCR repertoire sequencing. Processing in the source paper ran as follows. Repertoires were assessed using TRBV/TRBJ rearrangement plots, CDR3 size and DJ length profiles, and Simpson's diversity index. The immunodominant clone was defined as the most abundant DNA sequence in deep sequencing data. CDR3 amino acid sequences were screened for sharing across subjects and compared with published repertoires and the VDJdb database. TCRdb handled the public reads itself, with Q25 trimming in fastp and clone calling in MiXCR, and kept productive beta chains. For every CDR3 protein sequence, its rows merge into one entry that carries the most common genes and DNA. The authors' filters were not applied to this entry. This sample gives around 500,000 distinct CDR3 sequences in total; approximately 33% of them show up just once. Under 0.95% of the sample is in the top ten clones.

The sequence is built from TRBV14 and TRBJ2-3, with an unclear D gene assignment. Sequencing was carried out using sorted CD4+, CD8+, or CD8+CD57+ T cells (not recorded which) from PBMCs. This receptor was identified in a human donor with aplastic anemia. Here is the DNA: TGTGCCAGCAGCCAGGCTGTGTACACAGATACGCAGTATTTT. Translated, this gives CASSQAVYTDTQYF. The full variable domain, completed from the reference TRBV14 and TRBJ2-3 proteins outside the CDR3, reads EAGVTQFPSHSVIEKGQTVTLRCDPISGHDNLYWYRRVMGKEIKFLLHFVKESKQDESGMPNNRFLAERTGGTYSTLKVQPAELEDSGVYFCASSQAVYTDTQYFGPGTRLTVL.